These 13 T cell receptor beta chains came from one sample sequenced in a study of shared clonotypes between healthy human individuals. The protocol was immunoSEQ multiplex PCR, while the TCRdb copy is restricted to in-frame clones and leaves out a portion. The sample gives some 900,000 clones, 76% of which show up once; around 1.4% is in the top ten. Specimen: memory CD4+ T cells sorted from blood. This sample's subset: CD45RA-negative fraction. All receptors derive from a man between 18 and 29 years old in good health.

The CDR3 nucleotides are TGTGCCAGCAGTTTAGCCAGGACCAACTATGGCTACACCTTC. Protein product: CASSLARTNYGYTF. The chain carries TRBV28 and TRBJ1-2; D unclear. This CDR3 is 14 amino acids long. Germline V gene data show CDR1 as MDHEN and CDR2 as SYDVKM. V shed 2 bases and J shed 2 bases, with 9 bases lying between them.

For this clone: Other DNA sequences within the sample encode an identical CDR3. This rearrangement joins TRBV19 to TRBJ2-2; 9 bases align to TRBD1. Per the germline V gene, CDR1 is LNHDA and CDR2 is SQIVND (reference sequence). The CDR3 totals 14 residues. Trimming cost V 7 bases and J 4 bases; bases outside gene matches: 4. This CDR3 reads CASMTGGLTGELFF. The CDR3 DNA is TGTGCCAGTATGACAGGGGGACTCACCGGGGAGCTGTTTTTT.

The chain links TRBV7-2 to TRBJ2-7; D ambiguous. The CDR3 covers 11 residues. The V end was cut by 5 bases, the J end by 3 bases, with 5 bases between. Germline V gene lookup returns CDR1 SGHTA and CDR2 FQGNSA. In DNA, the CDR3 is TGTGCCAGCAGCCTTCACTACGAGCAGTACTTC. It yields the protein CASSLHYEQYF.

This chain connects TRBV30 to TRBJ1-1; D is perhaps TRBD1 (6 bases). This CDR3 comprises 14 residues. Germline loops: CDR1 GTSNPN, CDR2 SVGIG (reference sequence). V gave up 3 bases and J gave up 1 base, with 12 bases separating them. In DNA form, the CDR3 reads TGTGCCTGGAGGGTCAGGGGTTGGAACACTGAAGCTTTCTTT. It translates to CAWRVRGWNTEAFF.

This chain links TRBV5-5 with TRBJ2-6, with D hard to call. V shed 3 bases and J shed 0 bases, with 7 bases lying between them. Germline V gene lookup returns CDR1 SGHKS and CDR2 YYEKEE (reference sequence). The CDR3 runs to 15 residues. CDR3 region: CASSSTFSGANVLTF. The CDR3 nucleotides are TGTGCCAGCAGCTCTACTTTCTCTGGGGCCAACGTCCTGACTTTC.

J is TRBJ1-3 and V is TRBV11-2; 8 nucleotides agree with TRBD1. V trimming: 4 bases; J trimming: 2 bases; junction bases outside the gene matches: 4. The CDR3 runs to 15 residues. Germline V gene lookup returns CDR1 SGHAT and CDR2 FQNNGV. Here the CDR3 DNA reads TGTGCCAGCAGCTCGGGACAGGCGGCTGGAAACACCATATATTTT. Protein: CASSSGQAAGNTIYF.

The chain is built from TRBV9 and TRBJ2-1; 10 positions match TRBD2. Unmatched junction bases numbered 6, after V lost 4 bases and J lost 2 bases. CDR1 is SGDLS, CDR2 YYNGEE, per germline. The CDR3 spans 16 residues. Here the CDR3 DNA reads TGTGCCAGCAGCCCCTCCGGGACTAGCGCCTACAATGAGCAGTTCTTC. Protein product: CASSPSGTSAYNEQFF.

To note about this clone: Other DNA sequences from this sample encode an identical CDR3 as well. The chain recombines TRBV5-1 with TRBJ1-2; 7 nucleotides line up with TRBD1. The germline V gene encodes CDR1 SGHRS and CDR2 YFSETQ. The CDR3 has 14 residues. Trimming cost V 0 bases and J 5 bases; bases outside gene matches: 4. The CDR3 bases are TGCGCCAGCAGCTTGGGACAGGGTTCGTATGGCTACACCTTC. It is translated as CASSLGQGSYGYTF.

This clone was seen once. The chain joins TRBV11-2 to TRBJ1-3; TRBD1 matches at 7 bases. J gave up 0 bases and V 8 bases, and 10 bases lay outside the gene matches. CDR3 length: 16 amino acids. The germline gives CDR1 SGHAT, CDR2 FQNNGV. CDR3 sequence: CASRTWGQSSGNTIYF. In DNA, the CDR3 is TGTGCCAGCCGAACGTGGGGACAGTCCTCTGGAAACACCATATATTTT.

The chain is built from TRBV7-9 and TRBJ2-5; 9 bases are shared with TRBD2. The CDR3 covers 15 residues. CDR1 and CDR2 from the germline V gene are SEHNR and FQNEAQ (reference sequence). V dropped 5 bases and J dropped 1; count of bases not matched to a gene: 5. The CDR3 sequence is CASSERLAAQETQYF. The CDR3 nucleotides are TGTGCCAGCAGCGAACGACTAGCGGCCCAAGAGACCCAGTACTTC.

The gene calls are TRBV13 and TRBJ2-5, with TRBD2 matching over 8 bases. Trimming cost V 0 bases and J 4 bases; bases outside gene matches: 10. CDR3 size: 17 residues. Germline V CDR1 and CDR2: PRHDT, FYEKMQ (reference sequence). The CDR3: CASSLGRDGRAVETQYF. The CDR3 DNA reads TGTGCCAGCAGCTTAGGCCGTGACGGGAGGGCCGTAGAGACCCAGTACTTC.

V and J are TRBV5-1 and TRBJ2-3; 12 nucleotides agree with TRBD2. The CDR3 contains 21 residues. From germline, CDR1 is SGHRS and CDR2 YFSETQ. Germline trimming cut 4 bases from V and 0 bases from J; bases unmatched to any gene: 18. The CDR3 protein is CASSPTETSGRRRVSTDTQYF. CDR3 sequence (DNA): TGCGCCAGCAGCCCAACGGAGACTAGCGGGAGAAGGAGAGTGAGCACAGATACGCAGTATTTT.

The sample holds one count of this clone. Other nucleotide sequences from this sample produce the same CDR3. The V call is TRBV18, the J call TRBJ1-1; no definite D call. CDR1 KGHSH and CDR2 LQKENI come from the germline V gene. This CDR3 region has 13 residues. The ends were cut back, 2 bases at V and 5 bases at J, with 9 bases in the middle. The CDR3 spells CASSPRAGTEAFF. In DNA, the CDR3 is TGTGCCAGCTCACCAAGGGCGGGGACTGAAGCTTTCTTT.